This T cell receptor (beta chain) was obtained from a study of PD-1 and CTLA-4 blockade in melanoma. V lost 6 bases and J lost 6; bases outside the gene matches: 6. The CDR3 length is 13 residues. The table came from immunoSEQ multiplex PCR; TCRdb's copy has only in-frame clones and leaves some out. The sample consists of 30,000 to 35,000 clones, 80% to 95% of them appearing once. The TCR originated in a human donor with melanoma. The chain employs TRBV12-3 or TRBV12-4 and TRBJ1-1; 8 nucleotides line up with TRBD1. Sequences were derived from CD8+ T cells from peripheral blood, sampled from a patient given anti-PD-1 treatment. The CDR3 is CASSEDRGAEAFF. The CDR3 DNA reads as TGTGCCAGCAGCGAAGACAGGGGTGCTGAAGCTTTCTTT.